The T cell receptor (beta chain) under discussion was sequenced for a study of blood T cell repertoires in COVID-19 (dated by TCRdb to 2018 to 2021). With respect to the entire study: Samples from collaborators originated in the United States, Italy and Spain and spanned both the acute and convalescent phases of COVID-19. The prospective study material was composed of cDNA or gDNA derived from T cells, B-cell-depleted T cells, or PBMCs. Deeply sampled blood TCRbeta repertoires from subjects exposed to, actively infected with, or recovered from COVID-19 were included in the dataset. The repertoires were released in a freely available public database intended as a resource for research on the immune response to SARS-CoV-2. Samples were obtained from the ongoing ImmuneRACE study (first 160 participants) and from some 1,300 subjects provided by 6 global collaborators. A de-identified subject ID, COVID-19 status, age in years and sex were almost always included in the sample metadata. Where HLA class I and class II types were available, the types were taken from metadata supplied by the sample provider, not from assay-based typing. Overall study results and their limits: How much clinical and demographic metadata was included differed by source and by participant, and the metadata was provided uncurated.

The germline V gene gives CDR1 as SGDLS and CDR2 as YYNGEE. V is pared back by 0 bases and J by 4 bases, with 10 bases lying between the germline termini. The CDR3 has 14 amino acids, counting the end cysteine and phenylalanine. The entry retains the CDR3 DNA only, 42 bases that are in frame from base 1. TCRbeta CDR3 regions were amplified from genomic DNA by means of the immunoSEQ Assay, a bias-controlled multiplex PCR. Regarding the original processing steps: Nucleated cell counts per sample were estimated from amplification of reference gene primers within the assay. Sequence reads were collapsed and filtered to measure the absolute abundance of every unique TCRbeta CDR3 rearrangement. For each sample, productive Simpson clonality was calculated as the square root of Simpson's diversity index across productive rearrangements. What TCRdb holds here is the immuneACCESS table cut down to in-frame rearrangements. Part of the clones is not present; checked against another copy, under half of the missing clones reflect an unresolved V gene, and the others are unexplained. V and J calls and clone size are given by that table; D and trimming were obtained from the DNA. Recorded for this sample are some 110,000 clones; roughly 89% of them occurred a single time. Approximately 5.1% of the sample belongs to the ten largest clones.

Collaborating institutions collected whole blood in K2EDTA tubes following their own protocols. For TCRbeta analysis, collaborators shipped samples in one of three forms: frozen whole blood, isolated PBMCs, or DNA extracted from either of those sample types. With respect to this clone: Which antigen it targets is not known. No per-base quality is available; no much larger clone lies one base away. The same CDR3 arises from other DNA sequences in this sample as well.

The TCR originated in a human donor in a cohort sampled during active COVID-19. The V and J segments used are TRBV9 and TRBJ1-1; TRBD1 is possibly the D segment (6 matching bases). Sequencing used peripheral blood. This receptor has the CDR3 CASSVVGGGTEAFF. In nucleotides, the sequence is TGTGCCAGCAGCGTAGTAGGGGGTGGCACTGAAGCTTTCTTT.